The clone carrying this T cell receptor beta chain was seen only a few times. TCRdb re-called the 5' RACE reads with MiXCR, one entry per CDR3 protein. The repertoire includes 580,000 or so distinct CDR3 sequences, around 16% of them detected once, and roughly 7.7% sits in the top ten. The sample is drawn from a study of T-cell memory formation after mild COVID-19. V dropped 2 bases and J dropped 2; count of bases not matched to a gene: 3. Germline CDR1 SGDLS, CDR2 YYNGEE. The CDR3 runs 14 residues. The rearrangement joins TRBV9 to TRBJ2-7, with TRBD2 matching 8 bases. The TCR comes from an adult woman who had mild COVID-19 (a few samples of this study predate the infection). Cell type and time point are not known. Sequencing was carried out using PBMCs or a T cell subset sorted from them (not recorded which). CDR3 protein: CASSVSGVPYEQYF. In DNA, the CDR3 is TGTGCCAGCAGCGTTAGCGGGGTTCCCTACGAGCAGTACTTC.